This T cell receptor beta chain emerged from a study of identical twins. Study conclusions and caveats: Abundant cord blood beta clonotypes carried fewer insertions; memory repertoires showed none.

This clonotype was counted between two and nine times. Its antigen is still unknown. Using its own MiXCR run on the 5' RACE reads, TCRdb lists one record per CDR3 protein. Of roughly 250,000 distinct CDR3 sequences listed, 11% to 15% are singletons. The TCR comes from a woman under 30 in good health. Sample: memory (CD45RO+) T cells sorted from blood.

As DNA, the CDR3 is TGTGCCATCAGTGGTCAGGTTCATTCTAAGACCCAGTACTTC. The encoded protein is CAISGQVHSKTQYF. This chain connects TRBV10-3 to TRBJ2-7, with no clear D. The end of the DNA aligns better with TRBJ2-5, so the J call may be wrong. Germline CDR1 and CDR2: ENHRY and SYGVKD. The CDR3 loop spans 14 amino acids.